Each of the 7 T cell receptor beta chains below was sequenced from the same sample in a study of cytomegalovirus exposure and HLA in healthy donors. The PCR employed 60 Vbeta primers together with 13 Jbeta primers. Method: immunoSEQ multiplex PCR; TCRdb's copy keeps in-frame clones and lacks some. This sample's clone table lists some 70,000 clones. The material sequenced was PBMCs. Every receptor here comes from a boy between 10 and 17 years old in good health and CMV-seronegative.

This chain uses TRBV30 with TRBJ1-1; the D gene is possibly TRBD1 (6 bases). From germline, CDR1 is GTSNPN and CDR2 SVGIG (reference sequence). The CDR3 is made up of 14 amino acids. Trimming removed 5 bases at V and 0 bases at J, with 13 bases between. CDR3 sequence reads: CAWGRRGMNTEAFF. The CDR3 bases are TGTGCCTGGGGCCGCAGGGGCATGAACACTGAAGCTTTCTTT.

This sequence joins TRBV5-4 and TRBJ2-1; 8 nucleotides agree with TRBD2. This CDR3 region has 16 residues. Unmatched junction bases numbered 10, after V lost 4 bases and J lost 4 bases. Germline V gene sequence: CDR1 SGHNT, CDR2 YYREEE (reference sequence). The CDR3 DNA reads TGTGCCAGCAGCCTTGGGTCGGGAGGGCCTTACAATGAGCAGTTCTTC. Translated: CASSLGSGGPYNEQFF.

The CDR3 nucleotides are TGCAGCGTTGGACTAGCGGAGACCACAGATACGCAGTATTTT. Translation: CSVGLAETTDTQYF. V is TRBV29-1 and J is TRBJ2-3; 9 bases are shared with TRBD2. J lost 2 bases, V lost 4 bases, and 4 bases had no gene match. The CDR3 spans 14 residues. The germline V gene has CDR1 SQVTM and CDR2 ANQGSEA.

This sequence joins TRBV19 and TRBJ1-5; tentative D call: TRBD1 (5 bases). Germline V CDR1 and CDR2: LNHDA, SQIVND (reference sequence). Trimming took 3 bases from V and 7 from J, leaving 16 bases between them. The CDR3 has 15 amino acids. CDR3 residues: CASSIGRRVTQPQHF. CDR3 nucleotide sequence: TGTGCCAGTAGTATCGGTCGCAGGGTCACCCAGCCCCAGCATTTT. The full variable domain, in which reference TRBV19 and TRBJ1-5 provide the parts outside the CDR3, is DGGITQSPKYLFRKEGQNVTLSCEQNLNHDAMYWYRQDPGQGLRLIYYSQIVNDFQKGDIAEGYSVSREKKESFPLTVTSAQKNPTAFYLCASSIGRRVTQPQHFGDGTRLSIL.

The rearrangement links TRBV30 to TRBJ2-3, with 11 bases identical to TRBD2. CDR3 length equals 18 residues. The germline CDR1 and CDR2 sequences are GTSNPN and SVGIG (reference sequence). Trimming took 0 bases from V and 3 from J; bases not matched to a gene: 11. CDR3 sequence (DNA): TGTGCCTGGAGTGTATCATTATTTGGGACTAGCGGAACAGATACGCAGTATTTT. It is translated as CAWSVSLFGTSGTDTQYF.

The chain recombines TRBV19 with TRBJ1-2, with 9 nucleotides matching TRBD1. With V trimmed by 5 bases and J by 8 bases, 12 bases remained unmatched. From germline, CDR1 is LNHDA and CDR2 SQIVND (reference sequence). The CDR3 consists of 15 residues. The CDR3 is CASSAPDRGVRGYTF. The CDR3 coding sequence is TGTGCCAGTAGTGCCCCGGACAGGGGAGTTCGCGGCTACACCTTC.

The chain uses TRBV30 and TRBJ1-1, with D unclear. This CDR3 spans 13 amino acids. V dropped 0 bases and J dropped 0 bases, with 5 bases sitting between them. Germline V gives CDR1 GTSNPN, CDR2 SVGIG (reference sequence). The CDR3 DNA reads as TGTGCCTGGAGTGTAACAGTGAACACTGAAGCTTTCTTT. Encoded protein: CAWSVTVNTEAFF.